This TCR beta chain was retrieved from a study of blood T cell repertoires in COVID-19 (dated by TCRdb to 2020 to 2021). Study-level background: The collaborator samples originated in the United States, Italy and Spain and spanned the acute and convalescent phases of COVID-19. The prospective study material was composed of cDNA or gDNA derived from T cells, B-cell-depleted T cells, or PBMCs. Subjects who had been exposed to COVID-19, were actively infected with it, or had recovered from it provided the deeply sampled blood TCRbeta repertoires that made up the dataset. A freely available public database, intended as a resource for researchers studying the immune response to SARS-CoV-2, is where the repertoires were released. Samples were obtained from the ongoing ImmuneRACE study (first 160 participants) and from 950 to 1,500 subjects provided by 6 global collaborators. The sample metadata nearly always contained a de-identified subject ID, COVID-19 status, age in years and sex. Where HLA class I and class II types were available, the types were taken from metadata supplied by the sample provider, not from assay-based typing.

Findings and caveats that apply to the study as a whole: How much clinical and demographic metadata was included differed by source and by participant, and the metadata was provided uncurated.

Concerning this clone: The antigen this receptor binds is unknown. It has no much larger one-base neighbor in the sample; base qualities were not kept.

Collaborating institutions collected whole blood in K2EDTA tubes following their own protocols. For TCRbeta analysis, collaborators shipped samples in one of three forms: frozen whole blood, isolated PBMCs, or DNA extracted from either of those sample types. The immunoSEQ Assay, a bias-controlled multiplex PCR, was used to amplify TCRbeta CDR3 regions from genomic DNA. As for how the authors treated the data: The number of nucleated cells in each sample was estimated from the amplification of reference gene primers within the assay. Sequence reads were collapsed and filtered to measure the absolute abundance of every unique TCRbeta CDR3 rearrangement. For each sample, productive Simpson clonality was calculated by taking the square root of Simpson's diversity index across productive rearrangements. The source is immuneACCESS, and TCRdb retained only in-frame sequences with V and J called. Part of the clones is not carried over; for the studies checked, unresolved V genes explain less than half of this, and the remainder is unexplained. V and J calls and clone size are given by that table; D and trimming were obtained from the DNA. This sample lists almost 300,000 clones; 70% to 90% were detected once. The ten most abundant clones make up 1.3% of the sample.

The germline V gene (reference sequence) sets CDR1 to MNHNY and CDR2 to SVGAGI. The junction carries 11 bases between V and J, which are trimmed by 6 bases and 6 bases respectively. From its cysteine to its phenylalanine, the CDR3 spans 12 amino acids. CDR3 DNA only is kept here, 36 bases in frame from base 1. This chain is built from TRBV6-6 and TRBJ1-2, with TRBD1 as a weak D call on 6 bases. This TCR came from a man aged 65-85 years with acute or convalescent COVID-19. Sequencing was performed on peripheral blood. At the DNA level, the sequence is TGTGCCAGCAGCCAGGGGCCTAATGGCTACACCTTC. Protein translation: CASSQGPNGYTF.